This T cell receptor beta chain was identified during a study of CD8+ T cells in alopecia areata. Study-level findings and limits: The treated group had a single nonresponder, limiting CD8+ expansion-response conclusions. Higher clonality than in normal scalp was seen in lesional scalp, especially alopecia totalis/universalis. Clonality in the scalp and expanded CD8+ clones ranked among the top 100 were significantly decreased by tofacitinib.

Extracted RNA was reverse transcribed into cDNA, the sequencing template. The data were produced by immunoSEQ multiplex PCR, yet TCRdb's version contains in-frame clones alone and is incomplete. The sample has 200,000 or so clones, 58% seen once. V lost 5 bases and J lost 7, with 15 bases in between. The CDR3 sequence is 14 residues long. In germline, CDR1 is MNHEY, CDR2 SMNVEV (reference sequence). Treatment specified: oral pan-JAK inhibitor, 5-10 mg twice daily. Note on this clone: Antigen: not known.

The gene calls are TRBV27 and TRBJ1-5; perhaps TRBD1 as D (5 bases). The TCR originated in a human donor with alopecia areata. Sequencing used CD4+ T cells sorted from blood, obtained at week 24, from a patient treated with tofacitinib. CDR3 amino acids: CASSPEGIGQPQHF. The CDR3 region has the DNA TGTGCCAGCAGTCCCGAGGGGATAGGCCAGCCCCAGCATTTT.